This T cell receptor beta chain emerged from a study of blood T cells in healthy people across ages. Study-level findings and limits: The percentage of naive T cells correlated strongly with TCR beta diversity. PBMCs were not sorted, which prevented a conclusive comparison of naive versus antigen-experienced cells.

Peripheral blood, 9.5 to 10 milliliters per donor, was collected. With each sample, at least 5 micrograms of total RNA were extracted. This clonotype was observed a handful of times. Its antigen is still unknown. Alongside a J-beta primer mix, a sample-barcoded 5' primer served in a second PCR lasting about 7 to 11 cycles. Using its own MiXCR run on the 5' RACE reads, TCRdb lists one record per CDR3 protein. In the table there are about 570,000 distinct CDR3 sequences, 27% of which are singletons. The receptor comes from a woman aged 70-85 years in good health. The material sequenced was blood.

The chain's CDR3 is CASSLGGGGDTQYF. The CDR3 DNA sequence: TGTGCCAGCAGCTTAGGCGGGGGAGGAGATACGCAGTATTTT. J is TRBJ2-3 and V is TRBV7-9; 7 bases line up with TRBD2. The trim removed 1 base at V and 5 bases at J, leaving 3 bases unmatched. The length of the CDR3 is 14 residues. The germline gives CDR1 SEHNR, CDR2 FQNEAQ (reference sequence).